Below, 24 T cell receptor beta chains from the same sample are listed, as sequenced in a study of blood T cell repertoires in COVID-19. The method was immunoSEQ multiplex PCR; TCRdb's version includes in-frame clones alone and lacks a portion of them. Here the sample spans 260,000 or so clones, over 70% being singletons. The specimen sequenced was peripheral blood. Source of these receptors: a man at least 80 years old with acute or convalescent COVID-19.

The chain's CDR3 is CASRQTSGGRETQYF. CDR3 sequence (DNA): TGTGCCAGCAGGCAGACTAGCGGGGGGCGGGAGACCCAGTACTTC. The V gene is TRBV6-5, the J gene TRBJ2-5; TRBD2 agrees at 13 bases. This CDR3 has 15 amino acids. The J segment lost 5 bases and the V segment lost 6 bases, leaving 6 bases of the junction unmatched. Germline V CDR1 and CDR2: MNHEY, SVGAGI.

The chain links TRBV12-3 or TRBV12-4 to TRBJ1-2; TRBD1 matches at 7 bases. CDR3 length: 11 amino acids. Trimming cost V 6 bases and J 7 bases; bases outside gene matches: 2. The CDR3 reads CASRRDSGYTF. CDR3 in DNA: TGTGCCAGCAGGAGGGACAGTGGCTACACCTTC.

The CDR3, as DNA: TGTGCCAGCAACCCCGGACAGTCCTACAATGAGCAGTTCTTC. Protein: CASNPGQSYNEQFF. This sequence joins TRBV6-2 or TRBV6-3 and TRBJ2-1, with D perhaps TRBD1 (6 bases). Germline CDR1 is MNHEY and CDR2 is SVGEGT. The CDR3 is 14 residues long. Trimming removed 7 bases from V and 1 base from J, with 11 bases in between.

J is TRBJ1-1 and V is TRBV5-4, with D perhaps matching TRBD1 (5 bases). This CDR3 is built from 15 residues. Germline CDR1 reads SGHNT; CDR2 reads YYREEE (reference sequence). The V gene lost 4 bases and the J gene lost 2 bases, with 15 bases spanning the gap. The CDR3 is CASSRGGVGNTEAFF. The CDR3 nucleotides are TGTGCCAGCAGCAGGGGCGGGGTTGGAAACACTGAAGCTTTCTTT.

The chain joins TRBV7-9 to TRBJ1-4; 7 nucleotides agree with TRBD1. Germline values: CDR1 SEHNR, CDR2 FQNEAQ (reference sequence). The CDR3 is made up of 19 amino acids. Losses at the gene ends were 5 bases for V and 4 bases for J; bases not matched to a gene: 19. CDR3 region: CASSPKGRLGGELNEKLFF. The DNA of the CDR3 is TGTGCCAGCAGCCCCAAGGGGAGGTTAGGGGGCGAACTTAATGAAAAACTGTTTTTT.

This rearrangement joins TRBV29-1 to TRBJ2-5, with D possibly matching TRBD2 (7 bases). V shed 8 bases and J shed 1 base, with 17 bases lying between them. The CDR3 is 14 residues long. The germline gives CDR1 SQVTM, CDR2 ANQGSEA. CDR3 in amino acids: CSFRGGGPQETQYF. CDR3 nucleotide sequence: TGCAGCTTCCGAGGGGGGGGTCCCCAAGAGACCCAGTACTTC.

This clone has only one observation. The chain couples TRBV29-1 to TRBJ1-5; possibly TRBD1 for D (5 bases). This CDR3 has 13 residues. CDR1 SQVTM and CDR2 ANQGSEA come from the germline V gene. Trimming took 4 bases from V and 4 from J, leaving 11 bases between them. This chain's CDR3 is CSVAEGANQPQHF. The DNA for the CDR3 is TGCAGCGTTGCGGAAGGGGCTAATCAGCCCCAGCATTTT.

This chain links TRBV29-1 with TRBJ1-2; 7 nucleotides line up with TRBD1. Per the germline V gene, CDR1 is SQVTM and CDR2 is ANQGSEA. The J segment lost 5 bases and the V segment lost 0 bases, leaving 9 bases of the junction unmatched. The CDR3 contains 15 residues. CDR3 region: CSVEDPGRGDYGYTF. In DNA form, the CDR3 reads TGCAGCGTTGAAGATCCGGGCAGGGGGGATTATGGCTACACCTTC.

This clone was picked up a small number of times. Other DNA sequences within the sample encode an identical CDR3. The gene calls are TRBV28 and TRBJ1-5; the match to TRBD1 covers 9 bases. V lost 5 bases, J lost 5 bases, and 4 bases stayed unmatched. Germline V gene data show CDR1 as MDHEN and CDR2 as SYDVKM. This CDR3 is 14 amino acids long. In DNA form, the CDR3 reads TGTGCCAGCAGTCCGGGACAGGGCCATCAGCCCCAGCATTTT. Encoded protein: CASSPGQGHQPQHF.

The chain combines TRBV5-1 with TRBJ2-1; TRBD2 aligns across 10 bases. The CDR3 length is 17 residues. The V and J ends lost 0 bases and 4 bases, in that order; junction bases with no gene match: 7. CDR1 and CDR2 (germline): SGHRS, YFSETQ. This CDR3 reads CASSLDGSSGSYNEQFF. The CDR3 DNA follows: TGCGCCAGCAGCTTGGATGGGTCTAGCGGGAGTTACAATGAGCAGTTCTTC.

The chain recombines TRBV27 with TRBJ2-5; 7 positions agree with TRBD2. Germline V gene data show CDR1 as MNHEY and CDR2 as SMNVEV (reference sequence). CDR3 length: 15 amino acids. The ends lost 11 bases at V and 4 bases at J; junction bases unmatched: 16. The CDR3 DNA reads as TGTGCCTCGAACTCTTTAGCGGGCGGCGGAGAGACCCAGTACTTC. Encoded protein: CASNSLAGGGETQYF.

The table lists this clone with a few counts. V gene TRBV5-4 combines with J gene TRBJ2-2; 9 positions match TRBD1. Germline V CDR1 and CDR2: SGHNT, YYREEE (reference sequence). This CDR3 is 19 amino acids long. J was trimmed by 0 bases and V by 4 bases; bases with no gene match: 13. In nucleotides, the CDR3 is TGTGCCAGCAGCAAACCCTTGGGACAGGGTATAACGAACACCGGGGAGCTGTTTTTT. Residues: CASSKPLGQGITNTGELFF.

V and J are TRBV7-2 and TRBJ1-1; TRBD1 might be the D (5 bases). This CDR3 contains 13 residues. V dropped 3 bases and J dropped 7 bases, with 12 bases sitting between them. Germline V gene sequence: CDR1 SGHTA, CDR2 FQGNSA. Written as DNA, the CDR3 is TGTGCCAGCAGCTTGGCGTCTAGGGGTGAAGCTTTCTTT. Translation gives CASSLASRGEAFF. Full variable domain (missing parts from reference TRBV7-2 and TRBJ1-1): GAGVSQSPSNKVTEKGKDVELRCDPISGHTALYWYRQSLGQGLEFLIYFQGNSAPDKSGLPSDRFSAERTGGSVSTLTIQRTQQEDSAVYLCASSLASRGEAFFGQGTRLTVV.

This chain joins TRBV19 and TRBJ2-3, with TRBD2 identical over 10 bases. The V gene's germline CDR1 is LNHDA and CDR2 SQIVND (reference sequence). The CDR3 covers 15 residues. J was trimmed by 3 bases and V by 3 bases; bases with no gene match: 3. The CDR3 reads CASSMYSGRTDTQYF. The CDR3 nucleotides are TGTGCCAGTAGTATGTATAGCGGGAGGACAGATACGCAGTATTTT.

The gene calls are TRBV19 and TRBJ1-2, with 9 bases matching TRBD1. The CDR3 is made up of 14 amino acids. Losses at the gene ends were 5 bases for V and 0 bases for J; bases not matched to a gene: 1. CDR1 and CDR2 from the germline V gene are LNHDA and SQIVND (reference sequence). The CDR3 region has the DNA TGTGCCAGTAGTGACAGGGGGACTAACTATGGCTACACCTTC. Its translation is CASSDRGTNYGYTF.

This chain connects TRBV5-1 to TRBJ2-7, with TRBD2 matching over 13 bases. The CDR3 has 15 amino acids. V shed 7 bases and J 3 bases; nucleotides not matched to a gene: 7. The V gene's germline CDR1 is SGHRS and CDR2 YFSETQ. The CDR3 loop reads CASGPGLAGVYEQYF. As DNA, the CDR3 is TGCGCCAGCGGCCCCGGACTAGCGGGAGTCTACGAGCAGTACTTC.

This clone was seen many times. The V and J genes are TRBV27 and TRBJ2-2, with TRBD1 matching over 9 bases. Per the germline V gene, CDR1 is MNHEY and CDR2 is SMNVEV (reference sequence). The length of the CDR3 is 13 residues. J was trimmed by 5 bases and V by 10 bases; bases with no gene match: 5. CDR3: CATGDRATGELFF. In nucleotides, the CDR3 is TGTGCCACCGGGGACAGGGCGACCGGGGAGCTGTTTTTT.

This chain connects TRBV4-1 to TRBJ1-2; 7 nucleotides align to TRBD1. CDR3 length: 16 amino acids. CDR1 is MGHRA, CDR2 YSYEKL, per germline. The V gene end was trimmed by 3 bases and the J gene end by 6 bases; junction bases not matched to a gene: 13. The CDR3 region is CASSHSGQSSINGYTF. The DNA of the CDR3 is TGCGCCAGCAGCCATTCGGGACAGTCGTCTATAAATGGCTACACCTTC.

The chain links TRBV3-1 (or the pseudogene TRBV3-2) to TRBJ1-2; 9 nucleotides agree with TRBD1. The CDR3 contains 14 residues. The germline V gene has CDR1 LGHDT and CDR2 YNNKEL (reference sequence). V lost 8 bases to trimming and J lost 6 bases; unmatched junction nucleotides: 10. CDR3 loop: CASGTGTGSNGYTF. In DNA form, the CDR3 reads TGTGCCAGCGGGACCGGGACAGGGTCTAATGGCTACACCTTC.

There are a few counts of this clone. V gene TRBV11-2 combines with J gene TRBJ2-2; 13 nucleotides match TRBD2. This CDR3 spans 16 amino acids. Germline V gene lookup returns CDR1 SGHAT and CDR2 FQNNGV. The V segment lost 0 bases and the J segment 8 bases; nucleotides outside the gene matches: 3. CDR3 DNA: TGTGCCAGCAGCTTAGATGGGGGACTAGCGGGAGGGGAGCTGTTTTTT. It encodes CASSLDGGLAGGELFF.

The chain is built from TRBV7-2 and TRBJ1-4; 8 bases fit TRBD1. Germline V lookup: CDR1 SGHTA, CDR2 FQGNSA. CDR3 length equals 15 residues. V dropped 5 bases and J dropped 7; count of bases not matched to a gene: 9. The CDR3 sequence: CASSLRTRGLEKLFF. The CDR3 nucleotides read TGTGCCAGCAGCCTTAGGACCAGGGGGCTTGAAAAACTGTTTTTT.

The chain recombines TRBV5-1 with TRBJ2-3, with TRBD1 identical over 8 bases. Germline CDR1 SGHRS, CDR2 YFSETQ. The CDR3 covers 16 residues. V shed 0 bases, J shed 2 bases, and the junction held 5 bases outside the gene matches. CDR3 DNA: TGCGCCAGCAGCTTGGCCTCGACAGGGGCCACAGATACGCAGTATTTT. Its protein is CASSLASTGATDTQYF.

This clone was counted between two and nine times. The J gene is TRBJ1-6, the V gene TRBV7-6; TRBD1 matches at 8 bases. CDR1 and CDR2 from the germline V gene are SGHVS and FNYEAQ. The CDR3 spans 15 residues. V lost 5 bases and J lost 4; bases outside the gene matches: 4. The CDR3 region has the DNA TGTGCCAGCAGCCTCGGACAGGGTTATAATTCACCCCTCCACTTT. Translating it yields CASSLGQGYNSPLHF.

The chain carries TRBV6-5 and TRBJ1-5, with a weak D call TRBD1 (6 bases). Germline CDR1 MNHEY, CDR2 SVGAGI. Trimming left V 0 bases short and J 7 bases short, with 10 bases between. This CDR3 has 14 amino acids. CDR3 residues: CASSYSSGVQPQHF. The CDR3 DNA reads as TGTGCCAGCAGTTACTCTTCAGGGGTACAGCCCCAGCATTTT.